Below are 3 T cell receptor beta chains sequenced from a single sample in a study of T cells in Graves' hyperthyroidism and ophthalmopathy. TCR beta CDR3 sequences were amplified from RNA transcripts. HTBI primers drove first-round RT-PCR of the TCR CDR3. TCRdb reanalysed the multiplex PCR reads using MiXCR and keeps one entry per CDR3 protein. The sample carries about 300,000 distinct CDR3 sequences, roughly a fifth recorded once. Sequencing input: blood. Every receptor here comes from a man between 50 and 59 years old with Graves' ophthalmopathy.

The J gene is TRBJ2-5, the V gene TRBV29-1; D may be TRBD1 (7 bases). V was pared by 7 bases and J by 5 bases, with 11 bases between. Germline CDR1 reads SQVTM; CDR2 reads ANQGSEA. The CDR3 is made up of 11 amino acids. The CDR3 loop is CSAPGGETQYF. The CDR3 DNA sequence: TGCAGCGCCCCAGGGGGGGAGACCCAGTACTTC. The full variable domain, completed using reference TRBV29-1 and TRBJ2-5, is SAVISQKPSRDICQRGTSLTIQCQVDSQVTMMFWYRQQPGQSLTLIATANQGSEATYESGFVIDKFPISRPNLTFSTLTVSNMSPEDSSIYLCSAPGGETQYFGPGTRLLVL.

V is TRBV12-3 or TRBV12-4 and J is TRBJ2-3, with D unclear. CDR3 size: 14 residues. The V and J ends lost 1 base and 10 bases respectively, with 15 bases between them. The CDR3 DNA is TGTGCCAGCAGTTTAGAATCCCCCAGGCGTGCGCAGTATTTT. Its translation is CASSLESPRRAQYF.

The rearrangement uses TRBV15 and TRBJ2-7, with 10 bases that match TRBD2. This CDR3 has 16 amino acids. Germline values: CDR1 LNHNV, CDR2 YYDKDF (reference sequence). V lost 6 bases to trimming and J lost 2 bases; unmatched junction nucleotides: 10. The CDR3, as DNA: TGTGCCACCAGTCCTAGCGGGAGAGGGGTGCCCTACGAGCAGTACTTC. Amino acid sequence: CATSPSGRGVPYEQYF.